The 31 T cell receptor beta chains below come from one sample, sequenced in a study of beta chain features in type 1 diabetes. No antigen has been assigned to these receptors. Expressed TCRB transcripts were sequenced after all isolated RNA was converted to cDNA. Libraries were prepared by immunoSEQ multiplex PCR; TCRdb keeps only in-frame clonotypes and omits some of them. Of some 140,000 clones listed, 7.5% to 9.5% are singletons. Study outcomes and limitations: People with Type 1 diabetes carried modestly yet significantly shorter TCRB CDR3s in all four CD4+ subsets.

The sample comprised central memory CD4+ T cells from blood. The source of these receptors is a young man with type 1 diabetes.

This clone was observed a handful of times. This rearrangement joins TRBV4-2 to TRBJ1-1, with D possibly being TRBD1 (5 bases). Germline CDR1 reads LGHNA; CDR2 reads YNFKEQ. This CDR3 has 13 amino acids. Deletions cut 3 bases from V and 9 bases from J, with 14 bases between. The DNA for the CDR3 is TGTGCCAGCAGCCAGGGTCGGAGACAGAAAGCTTTCTTT. Its translation: CASSQGRRQKAFF.

CDR3 protein: CASSPSSPLSTSTDTQYF. For the CDR3, the DNA is TGTGCCAGCAGCCCGAGTTCCCCGCTGAGCACTAGCACAGATACGCAGTATTTT. The rearrangement uses TRBV5-4 and TRBJ2-3; D gene unclear. Germline V gives CDR1 SGHNT, CDR2 YYREEE (reference sequence). Trimming stripped 4 bases from V and 0 bases from J, with 21 bases between. This CDR3 region has 18 residues.

This clone was recorded a few times. V gene TRBV28 combines with J gene TRBJ2-2; TRBD2 might be the D (5 bases). V was clipped by 5 bases and J by 4 bases, with 14 bases between them. The V gene's germline CDR1 is MDHEN and CDR2 SYDVKM. The CDR3 is 15 amino acids. This CDR3 reads CASSPGRGSTGELFF. In DNA form, the CDR3 reads TGTGCCAGCAGTCCAGGACGGGGATCCACCGGGGAGCTGTTTTTT. Looking up the rest from reference TRBV28 and TRBJ2-2 gives the full variable domain: DVKVTQSSRYLVKRTGEKVFLECVQDMDHENMFWYRQDPGLGLRLIYFSYDVKMKEKGDIPEGYSVSREKKERFSLILESASTNQTSMYLCASSPGRGSTGELFFGEGSRLTVL.

This clone was counted between two and nine times. This likely comes from a read error, as the CDR3 has no conserved phenylalanine or tryptophan at its end. The DNA is omitted, as the CDR3 cannot be located on it reliably, and the CDR3 follows TCRdb's listing. The chain links TRBV20-1 to TRBJ1-1; the table gives TRBD1 as D, unverified against the DNA. The CDR3 is 11 residues long, ends included. CDR1 and CDR2 from the germline V gene are DFQATT and SNEGSKA (reference sequence). The CDR3 loop is CSAGLWDSQFL.

This clone was seen more than once but under ten times. V usage is TRBV28 and J usage is TRBJ1-6, with TRBD1 as a possible D gene (5 bases). This CDR3 has 13 amino acids. The germline V gene has CDR1 MDHEN and CDR2 SYDVKM. V was cut by 4 bases and J by 7 bases, with 8 bases left in between. DNA of the CDR3: TGTGCCAGCAGTTCGCAGGGAAATTCACCCCTCCACTTT. The encoded protein is CASSSQGNSPLHF.

This clone was counted between two and nine times. V is TRBV11-2 and J is TRBJ1-2; the D is unclear. CDR1 and CDR2 (germline): SGHAT, FQNNGV. V lost 6 bases and J lost 4, with 18 bases in between. The CDR3 is made up of 15 amino acids. CDR3 sequence reads: CASSPIKRRLYGYTF. The DNA for the CDR3 is TGTGCCAGCAGTCCGATCAAGAGGAGGCTCTATGGCTACACCTTC.

Only a few counts were recorded for this clone. The chain carries TRBV5-4 and TRBJ2-3, with 9 bases fitting TRBD1. This CDR3 contains 16 residues. Germline V gene sequence: CDR1 SGHNT, CDR2 YYREEE (reference sequence). J lost 2 bases, V lost 3 bases, and 7 bases had no gene match. The CDR3 loop reads CASSSPTGGATDTQYF. The CDR3 DNA is TGTGCCAGCAGCTCACCGACAGGGGGTGCCACAGATACGCAGTATTTT.

The chain joins TRBV28 to TRBJ1-2; a weak D match, TRBD1 (5 bases). The CDR3 length is 12 residues. Germline V CDR1 and CDR2: MDHEN, SYDVKM. V gave up 6 bases and J gave up 7 bases, with 12 bases separating them. The CDR3 loop is CASRAGSPGYTF. The DNA of the CDR3 is TGTGCCAGCAGAGCAGGGTCCCCTGGCTACACCTTC.

V usage is TRBV18 and J usage is TRBJ2-1, with D tentatively TRBD2 (5 bases). This CDR3 comprises 14 residues. V was shortened by 5 bases and J by 7 bases, with 15 bases between the two germline ends. The germline gives CDR1 KGHSH, CDR2 LQKENI. For the CDR3, the DNA is TGTGCCAGCTCAACGATACTAGGAAGGAATGAGCAGTTCTTC. Protein: CASSTILGRNEQFF.

The rearrangement uses TRBV9 and TRBJ2-3; tentatively, D is TRBD2 (5 bases). Germline V gene lookup returns CDR1 SGDLS and CDR2 YYNGEE. The V end lost 5 bases, the J end lost 2 bases, and 12 bases lay between the germline ends. This CDR3 spans 14 amino acids. CDR3 nucleotides: TGTGCCAGCAGTCCCGGACTGACCACAGATACGCAGTATTTT. Its translation: CASSPGLTTDTQYF.

This clone was counted only a few times. The chain couples TRBV7-9 to TRBJ1-3, with a tentative D call TRBD1 (6 bases). The CDR3 spans 13 residues. Germline CDR1 reads SEHNR; CDR2 reads FQNEAQ (reference sequence). The V end was cut by 2 bases, the J end by 8 bases, with 10 bases between. For the CDR3, the DNA is TGTGCCAGCAGCTTACGGGGGGCTGACACCATATATTTT. Translated, it gives CASSLRGADTIYF. Looking up the rest from reference TRBV7-9 and TRBJ1-3 gives the full variable domain: DTGVSQNPRHKITKRGQNVTFRCDPISEHNRLYWYRQTLGQGPEFLTYFQNEAQLEKSRLLSDRFSAERPKGSFSTLEIQRTEQGDSAMYLCASSLRGADTIYFGEGSWLTVV.

This clone has more than one count but fewer than ten. This chain joins TRBV9 and TRBJ1-1; possibly TRBD1 for D (5 bases). CDR1 SGDLS and CDR2 YYNGEE come from the germline V gene. This CDR3 spans 16 amino acids. The V end lost 1 base, the J end lost 5 bases, and 18 bases lay between the germline ends. The CDR3 sequence is CASSVNAWGESTEAFF. The CDR3 DNA is TGTGCCAGCAGCGTAAACGCGTGGGGGGAGTCTACTGAAGCTTTCTTT.

This clone was detected a few times. V usage is TRBV27 and J usage is TRBJ2-2, with 7 bases that match TRBD1. Per germline, CDR1 MNHEY and CDR2 SMNVEV (reference sequence). The CDR3 totals 17 residues. After removal of 5 bases from V and 2 bases from J, the junction contained 11 bases not matched to a gene. Here the CDR3 reads CASSQPTGPVNTGELFF. CDR3 coding DNA: TGTGCCAGCAGTCAACCGACAGGGCCGGTTAACACCGGGGAGCTGTTTTTT.

This clone was counted a few times. V and J are TRBV7-6 and TRBJ2-7, with 8 positions matching TRBD1. The J segment lost 7 bases and the V segment lost 8 bases, leaving 7 bases of the junction unmatched. Germline loops: CDR1 SGHVS, CDR2 FNYEAQ. This CDR3 spans 12 amino acids. The CDR3 protein is CASGPTGEEQYF. CDR3 coding DNA: TGTGCCAGCGGCCCGACAGGGGAAGAGCAGTACTTC.

This clone has more than one count but fewer than ten. The chain combines TRBV6-5 with TRBJ1-6; weak D call: TRBD1 (6 bases). Deletions cut 0 bases from V and 10 bases from J, with 13 bases between. This CDR3 spans 15 amino acids. Per germline, CDR1 MNHEY and CDR2 SVGAGI. The CDR3 nucleotides read TGTGCCAGCAGTTACTCGAACCAGGGGCGGTCACCCCTCCACTTT. Its protein product is CASSYSNQGRSPLHF.

This clone was recorded a few times. The chain carries TRBV5-1 and TRBJ2-7; 8 positions agree with TRBD1. The CDR3 is 13 residues long. Germline loops: CDR1 SGHRS, CDR2 YFSETQ. The trim removed 8 bases at V and 5 bases at J, leaving 9 bases unmatched. CDR3: CASGQGRTNEQYF. CDR3 bases: TGCGCCAGTGGACAGGGAAGAACGAACGAGCAGTACTTC.

The chain carries TRBV4-2 and TRBJ2-3; 9 nucleotides line up with TRBD1. V lost 5 bases, J lost 9 bases, and 6 bases stayed unmatched. The germline V gene encodes CDR1 LGHNA and CDR2 YNFKEQ. There are 13 residues in the CDR3. In DNA, the CDR3 is TGTGCCAGCAGCACCTGGGACAGGGTAACGCAGTATTTT. Translation: CASSTWDRVTQYF.

This clone was seen a handful of times. The CDR3 protein is CASSQQVNTEAFF. The CDR3 DNA reads TGTGCCAGCAGCCAACAGGTGAACACTGAAGCTTTCTTT. V usage is TRBV7-3 and J usage is TRBJ1-1, with TRBD1 as a possible D gene (5 bases). The CDR3 contains 13 residues. The V end lost 5 bases, the J end lost 0 bases, and 7 bases lay between the germline ends. Germline V gene lookup returns CDR1 SGHTA and CDR2 FQGTGA.

This sequence joins TRBV11-1 and TRBJ2-1; TRBD2 agrees at 10 bases. The CDR3 contains 17 residues. Germline CDR1 is SGHAT and CDR2 is FQDESV (reference sequence). V was pared by 5 bases and J by 1 base, with 8 bases of the junction left unmatched. The CDR3 DNA is TGTGCCAGCAGCGCCAAACGGACTAGCGGTTCCTACAATGAGCAGTTCTTC. Translated: CASSAKRTSGSYNEQFF.

This clone has just a few counts. The V call is TRBV9, the J call TRBJ1-6; D not certain. V was shortened by 2 bases and J by 11 bases, with 11 bases between the two germline ends. Germline values: CDR1 SGDLS, CDR2 YYNGEE. This CDR3 spans 13 amino acids. CDR3 nucleotide sequence: TGTGCCAGCAGCGTGGAGGGCCTTCCACCCCTCCACTTT. Amino acid sequence: CASSVEGLPPLHF.

V gene TRBV6-5 combines with J gene TRBJ1-2; perhaps TRBD1 as D (5 bases). V dropped 5 bases and J dropped 0 bases, with 7 bases sitting between them. This CDR3 comprises 13 residues. From germline, CDR1 is MNHEY and CDR2 SVGAGI. CDR3 nucleotide sequence: TGTGCCAGCAGTCTGACAGCTAACTATGGCTACACCTTC. This encodes CASSLTANYGYTF.

This clone was detected only a few times. V gene TRBV10-3 combines with J gene TRBJ2-1; a weak D match, TRBD1 (7 bases). CDR1 ENHRY and CDR2 SYGVKD come from the germline V gene. The CDR3 totals 14 residues. The V end lost 10 bases, the J end lost 6 bases, and 19 bases lay between the germline ends. The CDR3 loop is CATTRQGLSNEQFF. As DNA, the CDR3 is TGTGCCACTACACGACAGGGACTGAGCAATGAGCAGTTCTTC.

As regards this clone: A far bigger clonotype differs at one base, so this is likely a read error. The chain carries TRBV7-3 and TRBJ1-2, with TRBD1 identical over 8 bases. After removal of 4 bases from V and 3 bases from J, the junction contained 1 base not matched to a gene. From germline, CDR1 is SGHTA and CDR2 FQGTGA. The CDR3 contains 13 residues. The CDR3 region is CASSSGQDYGYTF. The CDR3, as DNA: TGTGCCAGCAGCTCGGGACAGGACTATGGCTACACCTTC.

The V and J genes are TRBV11-2 and TRBJ2-6; 7 positions agree with TRBD2. The germline gives CDR1 SGHAT, CDR2 FQNNGV. The CDR3 has 18 residues. V dropped 5 bases and J dropped 3; count of bases not matched to a gene: 13. This CDR3 reads CASSQEISGEHGANVLTF. In nucleotides, the CDR3 is TGTGCCAGCAGCCAAGAAATAAGCGGGGAGCATGGGGCCAACGTCCTGACTTTC.

This clone was detected a few times. The chain combines TRBV10-3 with TRBJ2-5; TRBD2 matches 11 bases. The CDR3 extends over 16 amino acids. V dropped 4 bases and J dropped 3; count of bases not matched to a gene: 7. Germline V gene sequence: CDR1 ENHRY, CDR2 SYGVKD. The CDR3 reads CAISATSGGAEETQYF. The CDR3 DNA reads TGTGCCATCAGTGCTACTAGCGGGGGCGCCGAAGAGACCCAGTACTTC.

The table lists this clone with a few counts. V usage is TRBV7-8 and J usage is TRBJ2-2; 7 bases are shared with TRBD1. The J segment lost 3 bases and the V segment lost 7 bases, leaving 2 bases of the junction unmatched. In germline, CDR1 is SGHVS, CDR2 FQNEAQ. This CDR3 has 13 amino acids. For the CDR3, the DNA is TGTGCCAGCAAGGGGGCGGACACCGGGGAGCTGTTTTTT. Translating gives CASKGADTGELFF.

This clone was picked up a small number of times. This rearrangement joins TRBV9 to TRBJ1-5; 10 bases line up with TRBD1. The CDR3 is 14 residues long. The ends lost 2 bases at V and 5 bases at J; junction bases unmatched: 1. The V gene's germline CDR1 is SGDLS and CDR2 YYNGEE. The DNA for the CDR3 is TGTGCCAGCAGCGTCGGGACAGGGGATCAGCCCCAGCATTTT. Residues: CASSVGTGDQPQHF.

This chain uses TRBV19 with TRBJ1-1; TRBD1 agrees at 7 bases. Looked up from germline, CDR1 is LNHDA and CDR2 is SQIVND (reference sequence). With 3 bases clipped from V and 1 base from J, the junction kept 2 bases outside the gene matches. The CDR3 runs to 14 residues. Written as DNA, the CDR3 is TGTGCCAGTAGTATGCGACAGGGGAACACTGAAGCTTTCTTT. Its translation: CASSMRQGNTEAFF. The full variable domain, with the rest looked up from reference TRBV19 and TRBJ1-1, is DGGITQSPKYLFRKEGQNVTLSCEQNLNHDAMYWYRQDPGQGLRLIYYSQIVNDFQKGDIAEGYSVSREKKESFPLTVTSAQKNPTAFYLCASSMRQGNTEAFFGQGTRLTVV.

The V gene is TRBV18, the J gene TRBJ2-5; possible D gene TRBD2, 6 bases. Germline loops: CDR1 KGHSH, CDR2 LQKENI. CDR3 size: 14 residues. The V end was cut by 2 bases, the J end by 6 bases, with 13 bases between. The CDR3 sequence: CASSPLTGGKTQYF. In DNA, the CDR3 is TGTGCCAGCTCACCATTAACGGGCGGGAAGACCCAGTACTTC.

This clone was observed once. This chain links TRBV4-1 with TRBJ1-2; no definite D call. Trimming took off 5 bases at V and 4 bases at J, with 17 bases between the two ends. The CDR3 is 15 amino acids. Germline lookup yields CDR1 MGHRA and CDR2 YSYEKL. The CDR3 protein is CASSSNPSEFYGYTF. CDR3 coding DNA: TGCGCCAGCAGCTCTAACCCCAGCGAGTTCTATGGCTACACCTTC.

The V call is TRBV27, the J call TRBJ2-7; TRBD2 is a possible D gene (6 bases). Judging by the DNA end, TRBJ2-5 fits better; the J call may be wrong. CDR1 MNHEY and CDR2 SMNVEV come from the germline V gene (reference sequence). CDR3 length: 14 amino acids. CDR3 nucleotides: TGTGCCAGCAGTTTAGAGGGACGGGGGGAGACCCAGTACTTC. Residues: CASSLEGRGETQYF.